Listed below are T cell receptor beta chains from one sample, sequenced in a study of shared clonotypes between healthy human individuals. Produced via immunoSEQ multiplex PCR; TCRdb's table is partial and in-frame only. The data hold some 360,000 clones, with roughly 70% observed a single time. Sequenced sample: memory CD4+ T cells sorted from blood. The receptors stem from a man aged 30 to 45 in good health. The CDR3 runs from the conserved cysteine through the conserved F or W. A D gene is named only where the DNA matches it firmly. Some rows have no size entry. The others give once, few or many, or a class for an expanded clone.

TRBD1 TRBJ1-1 TRBV7-3 once CASSPGQASTEAFF TGTGCCAGCAGCCCGGGACAGGCGTCCACTGAAGCTTTCTTT
. TRBJ2-6 TRBV11-2 . CTSRTPGGDRVGANVLTF TGTACCAGCCGCACCCCGGGGGGCGACAGGGTTGGGGCCAACGTCCTGACTTTC
TRBD1 TRBJ1-1 TRBV4-1 . CASSQVGTGGEAFF TGCGCCAGCAGCCAGGTGGGGACAGGGGGCGAAGCTTTCTTT
. TRBJ2-7 TRBV29-1 . CSVEAGAGSSYEQYF TGCAGCGTTGAAGCGGGGGCAGGGAGCTCCTACGAGCAGTACTTC
TRBD1 TRBJ2-3 TRBV7-2 . CASSLEGQGIWQYF TGTGCCAGCAGCTTAGAGGGACAGGGCATTTGGCAGTATTTT
TRBD1 TRBJ1-2 TRBV7-6 once CASSPLGQGQGYTF TGTGCCAGCAGCCCGCTCGGACAGGGGCAAGGCTACACCTTC
. TRBJ2-1 TRBV5-1 . CASSLGLDTLGNEQFF TGCGCCAGCAGCTTGGGGCTGGACACCCTTGGGAATGAGCAGTTCTTC
TRBD1 TRBJ1-2 TRBV5-6 few CASRAAGTGPLVGGYTF TGTGCCAGCAGGGCCGCTGGGACAGGTCCTTTGGTGGGTGGCTACACCTTC
TRBD2 TRBJ2-3 TRBV19 once CASSRGTSGYTDTQYF TGTGCCAGTAGTCGGGGGACTAGCGGGTACACAGATACGCAGTATTTT
. TRBJ2-1 TRBV7-2 few CASSFGGPYNEQFF TGTGCCAGCAGCTTCGGTGGACCGTACAATGAGCAGTTCTTC
. TRBJ2-7 TRBV5-1 once CASSSLPGGHEQYF TGCGCCAGCAGCTCCCTCCCCGGGGGGCACGAGCAGTACTTC
TRBD2 TRBJ2-7 TRBV9 once CASSRGSGSYEQYF TGTGCCAGCAGCCGCGGGAGTGGCAGTTACGAGCAGTACTTC
TRBD2 TRBJ2-7 TRBV14 . CASSRLSGSEQYF TGTGCCAGCAGCCGACTTAGCGGGAGCGAGCAGTACTTC
. TRBJ2-7 TRBV5-1 . CASSFNGYEQYF TGCGCCAGCAGCTTTAACGGTTACGAGCAGTACTTC
TRBD2 TRBJ2-7 TRBV13 . CASSPPPSGSYEQYF TGTGCCAGCAGCCCCCCCCCGAGCGGGAGCTACGAGCAGTACTTC
TRBD1 TRBJ1-5 TRBV19 . CASSNTGGNQPQHF TGTGCCAGTAGCAACACAGGGGGCAATCAGCCCCAGCATTTT
. TRBJ1-5 TRBV2 . CASSEARRPQHF TGTGCCAGCAGTGAAGCGAGACGGCCCCAGCATTTT
TRBD1 TRBJ1-1 TRBV27 . CASSINRGTEAFF TGTGCCAGCAGTATAAACAGGGGCACTGAAGCTTTCTTT
TRBD1 TRBJ1-1 TRBV5-4 . CASSLGQGLNTEAFF TGTGCCAGCAGCTTGGGACAGGGGTTGAACACTGAAGCTTTCTTT
. TRBJ2-7 TRBV7-6 . CASSLAGPYEQYF TGTGCCAGCAGCTTAGCGGGACCCTACGAGCAGTACTTC
. TRBJ1-4 TRBV4-3 . CASSYGEGKLFF TGCGCCAGCAGCTATGGGGAAGGAAAACTGTTTTTT
. TRBJ2-5 TRBV2 . CASSVDLETQYF TGTGCCAGCAGTGTAGACTTAGAGACCCAGTACTTC
TRBD2 TRBJ2-3 TRBV9 . CASSVGRLAGSTDTQYF TGTGCCAGCAGCGTAGGTAGACTAGCGGGAAGCACAGATACGCAGTATTTT
TRBD2 TRBJ2-1 TRBV7-2 . CASSRRLAGEKEQFF TGTGCCAGCAGCCGTAGACTAGCGGGAGAAAAAGAGCAGTTCTTC
. TRBJ1-5 TRBV12-5 . CASGPPPQHF TGTGCTAGTGGCCCCCCGCCCCAGCATTTT
TRBD2 TRBJ2-1 TRBV11-3 once CASSTGLAGAAYNEQFF TGTGCCAGCAGCACGGGACTAGCGGGAGCCGCCTACAATGAGCAGTTCTTC
. TRBJ1-5 TRBV28 few CASRGAPQPQHF TGTGCCAGCAGAGGGGCCCCTCAGCCCCAGCATTTT
. TRBJ1-1 TRBV5-1 . CASSRDGANTEAFF TGCGCCAGCAGCCGGGACGGAGCAAACACTGAAGCTTTCTTT
TRBD2 TRBJ2-1 TRBV5-5 . CASSWGLAGVRSYNEQFF TGTGCCAGCAGCTGGGGACTAGCGGGAGTTCGTTCCTACAATGAGCAGTTCTTC
. TRBJ2-7 TRBV9 . CASSSYISPYEQYF TGTGCCAGCAGCTCCTACATATCCCCCTACGAGCAGTACTTC
. TRBJ1-1 TRBV5-6 once CASSNGQLRRNTEAFF TGTGCCAGCAGCAACGGACAGTTGAGGAGGAACACTGAAGCTTTCTTT
TRBD1 TRBJ2-7 TRBV5-4 few CASSLGLDRGLEQYF TGTGCCAGCAGCCTGGGTTTGGACAGGGGCCTCGAGCAGTACTTC
TRBD2 TRBJ2-3 TRBV2 . CASTTQPGLAMTDTQYF TGTGCCAGCACAACACAACCGGGACTAGCTATGACAGATACGCAGTATTTT
. TRBJ2-5 TRBV5-1 once CASSKEAQETQYF TGCGCCAGCAGCAAAGAAGCACAAGAGACCCAGTACTTC
TRBD2 TRBJ2-3 TRBV7-2 . CASSQEGDFWGGDTQYF TGTGCCAGCAGCCAGGAGGGCGACTTTTGGGGGGGAGATACGCAGTATTTT
TRBD1 TRBJ2-1 TRBV19 . CASSIGQGALYNEQFF TGTGCCAGTAGTATAGGACAGGGGGCTCTTTACAATGAGCAGTTCTTC
. TRBJ2-7 TRBV5-6 . CASSLVKFGRARSYEQYF TGTGCCAGCAGCTTGGTAAAGTTTGGCAGGGCTCGTTCCTACGAGCAGTACTTC
. TRBJ1-2 TRBV28 . CASSFRGGYGYTF TGTGCCAGCAGCTTCAGGGGAGGATATGGCTACACCTTC
TRBD2 TRBJ2-7 TRBV2 . CASSGTSGIYYEQYF TGTGCCAGCAGTGGGACTAGCGGGATTTATTACGAGCAGTACTTC
. TRBJ2-1 TRBV4-3 . CASSQVLGRNEQFF TGCGCCAGCAGCCAAGTTTTAGGACGCAATGAGCAGTTCTTC
. TRBJ2-7 TRBV7-7 . CASSSSPGNEQYF TGTGCCAGCAGCTCGAGTCCGGGGAACGAGCAGTACTTC
TRBD2 TRBJ2-1 TRBV11-2 . CASSPGASGGASYNEQFF TGTGCCAGCAGCCCAGGGGCTAGCGGGGGTGCCTCCTACAATGAGCAGTTCTTC
TRBD1 TRBJ1-2 TRBV14 few CASSPGQDLYGYTF TGTGCCAGCAGCCCGGGACAGGACCTCTATGGCTACACCTTC
TRBD2 TRBJ2-7 TRBV7-2 . CASSLGLREGYEQYF TGTGCCAGCAGCTTAGGTCTGCGGGAGGGCTACGAGCAGTACTTC
. TRBJ1-5 TRBV4-2 . CASSQGLSNQPQHF TGTGCCAGCAGCCAGGGACTTAGCAATCAGCCCCAGCATTTT
. TRBJ2-1 TRBV18 . CASSPARGADNEQFF TGTGCCAGCTCACCAGCCAGGGGCGCAGACAATGAGCAGTTCTTC
. TRBJ2-7 TRBV11-2 . CASSSGGQYSTYEQYF TGTGCCAGCAGCTCGGGAGGACAGTACTCCACCTACGAGCAGTACTTC
. TRBJ2-5 TRBV6-1 . CASSEEPVLSQYF TGTGCCAGCAGTGAAGAACCGGTCCTGTCCCAGTACTTC
. TRBJ2-2 TRBV9 once CASSVGTGELFF TGTGCCAGCAGCGTAGGGACAGGGGAGCTGTTTTTT
. TRBJ1-4 TRBV2 many CASSGPDGNEKLFF TGTGCCAGCAGTGGGCCCGATGGAAATGAAAAACTGTTTTTT
. TRBJ2-1 TRBV10-1 few CASSAGQGKDEQFF TGCGCCAGCAGTGCTGGTCAGGGTAAGGATGAGCAGTTCTTC
. TRBJ2-2 TRBV27 . CASSSSRCLAGELFF TGTGCCAGCAGTTCGTCCCGATGCTTGGCCGGGGAGCTGTTTTTT
. TRBJ2-3 TRBV7-8 . CATLPTGLSSDTQYF TGTGCCACCCTACCGACAGGATTGAGTTCAGATACGCAGTATTTT
TRBD1 TRBJ1-3 TRBV5-1 . CASSPHGQGSGGNTIYF TGCGCCAGCAGCCCTCACGGACAGGGCAGCGGTGGAAACACCATATATTTT